One and the same sample provided the 15 T cell receptor beta chains below, sequenced in a study of T cells in localized non-small cell lung cancer. Only in-frame clones appear in the TCRdb table, and some are missing; sequencing was by immunoSEQ multiplex PCR. The profile shows 3,000 to 4,500 clones, 30% to 40% of them singletons. The material was normal lung tissue next to the tumor, obtained before any cancer treatment. The receptor set was obtained from a male donor aged 60 or over with stage III lung adenocarcinoma.

The chain couples TRBV18 to TRBJ2-7, with 7 bases identical to TRBD1. V dropped 6 bases and J dropped 0; count of bases not matched to a gene: 5. Germline V lookup: CDR1 KGHSH, CDR2 LQKENI. The CDR3 is made up of 14 amino acids. As DNA, the CDR3 is TGTGCCAGCTCGTCGGACAGGAGCTCCTACGAGCAGTACTTC. Encoded protein: CASSSDRSSYEQYF.

This clone turned up a few times. Written as DNA, the CDR3 is TGTGCCAGCAGCTCCGAAGAGGACAGACTCTCTGAAGCTTTCTTT. Protein product: CASSSEEDRLSEAFF. The chain combines TRBV11-3 with TRBJ1-1; TRBD1 might be the D (6 bases). The CDR3 has 15 residues. The germline CDR1 and CDR2 sequences are SGHNT and YENEEA. V was cut by 4 bases and J by 6 bases, with 18 bases left in between. The entire variable domain, with the rest obtained from reference TRBV11-3 and TRBJ1-1, is as follows: EAGVVQSPRYKIIEKKQPVAFWCNPISGHNTLYWYLQNLGQGPELLIRYENEEAVDDSQLPKDRFSAERLKGVDSTLKIQPAELGDSAVYLCASSSEEDRLSEAFFGQGTRLTVV.

By share, this clone counts as medium-sized (0.01 to 0.1%). The rearrangement links TRBV9 to TRBJ2-5, with 15 bases identical to TRBD2. Per germline, CDR1 SGDLS and CDR2 YYNGEE. The V and J ends lost 7 bases and 5 bases, in that order; junction bases with no gene match: 3. There are 14 residues in the CDR3. CDR3 coding DNA: TGTGCCAGCGCCGGGACTAGCGGGAGGGAGACCCAGTACTTC. Amino acid sequence: CASAGTSGRETQYF.

This sequence joins TRBV5-1 and TRBJ2-7; D may correspond to TRBD1 or TRBD2 (5 bases each). The CDR3 has 14 amino acids. The germline CDR1 and CDR2 sequences are SGHRS and YFSETQ. The V gene lost 3 bases and the J gene lost 1 base, with 11 bases spanning the gap. DNA for the CDR3: TGCGCCAGCAGCTGGGGTGGGGGTTCCTACGAGCAGTACTTC. This translates into CASSWGGGSYEQYF.

The rearrangement joins TRBV5-1 to TRBJ2-7; 10 bases agree with TRBD2. CDR1 and CDR2 from the germline V gene are SGHRS and YFSETQ. The trim removed 0 bases at V and 4 bases at J, leaving 7 bases unmatched. The CDR3 has 16 amino acids. The CDR3 DNA is TGCGCCAGCAGCTTGGTCCCTAGCGGGAGACCTTACGAGCAGTACTTC. It translates to CASSLVPSGRPYEQYF.

The CDR3 nucleotides are TGTGCCAGCAGCTTTGATGCAGGGGGGTCCATGGAGTACTTC. It encodes CASSFDAGGSMEYF. The chain links TRBV11-3 to TRBJ2-7; tentative D call: TRBD1 (7 bases). Germline CDR1 is SGHNT and CDR2 is YENEEA. Trimming removed 3 bases at V and 11 bases at J, with 20 bases between. The CDR3 consists of 14 residues.

V usage is TRBV28 and J usage is TRBJ1-1; D call uncertain. CDR1 and CDR2 from the germline V gene are MDHEN and SYDVKM. V lost 2 bases, J lost 7 bases, and 8 bases lay in between. The CDR3 is 12 residues long. In nucleotides, the CDR3 is TGTGCCAGCAGTTTACTGACCTTTGAAGCTTTCTTT. Protein product: CASSLLTFEAFF. Drawing the rest from reference TRBV28 and TRBJ1-1, the complete variable domain is DVKVTQSSRYLVKRTGEKVFLECVQDMDHENMFWYRQDPGLGLRLIYFSYDVKMKEKGDIPEGYSVSREKKERFSLILESASTNQTSMYLCASSLLTFEAFFGQGTRLTVV.

This clone was picked up one time. The chain carries TRBV28 and TRBJ1-1, with TRBD1 identical over 9 bases. Trimming at V came to 6 bases and at J to 1 base, leaving 6 bases not matched to a gene. The CDR3 runs to 15 residues. Germline CDR1 and CDR2: MDHEN and SYDVKM. CDR3 nucleotide sequence: TGTGCCAGCAGGAAACAGGGGGCTGCGAACACTGAAGCTTTCTTT. Protein product: CASRKQGAANTEAFF.

This clone was picked up a small number of times. The DNA for the CDR3 is TGTGCCAGCAGTGAGTACAGGGGTACTGAAGCTTTCTTT. It is translated as CASSEYRGTEAFF. The rearrangement links TRBV6-8 to TRBJ1-1, with 7 bases aligning to TRBD1. The CDR3 spans 13 residues. Germline CDR1 reads MNHGY; CDR2 reads SAAAGT. Losses at the gene ends were 5 bases for V and 5 bases for J; bases not matched to a gene: 5.

By sample fraction, this clone is medium-sized. The V call is TRBV6-1, the J call TRBJ2-7; D is undetermined. Germline CDR1 reads MNHNS; CDR2 reads SASEGT. The CDR3 is made up of 13 amino acids. Trimming took off 0 bases at V and 4 bases at J, with 7 bases between the two ends. The chain's CDR3 is CASSEAVYYEQYF. The CDR3 coding sequence is TGTGCCAGCAGTGAAGCGGTCTATTACGAGCAGTACTTC.

This chain uses TRBV18 with TRBJ2-1; D unclear. CDR1 and CDR2 (germline): KGHSH, LQKENI. V shed 3 bases and J shed 5 bases, with 11 bases lying between them. This CDR3 has 14 amino acids. CDR3 loop: CASSPSSRNNEQFF. The CDR3 DNA reads TGTGCCAGCTCACCGAGTAGCAGAAACAATGAGCAGTTCTTC.

The chain links TRBV23-1 to TRBJ2-3; 8 bases align to TRBD2. TRBV23-1 is treated as an ORF (open reading frame) with a function not yet certain. There are 18 residues in the CDR3. The V segment lost 7 bases and the J segment 2 bases; nucleotides outside the gene matches: 17. CDR3 DNA: TGCGCCAGCACGCCGGGCCAAAAGGAAGCGGGAGACACAGATACGCAGTATTTT. It translates to CASTPGQKEAGDTDTQYF.

The chain links TRBV7-5 to TRBJ1-1. TRBV7-5 represents a pseudogene. The CDR3 contains 15 residues. The CDR3 nucleotides are TGTGCCAGCAGCTTAGTTGGGGGAATGAACACTGAAGCTTTCTTT. It specifies CASSLVGGMNTEAFF.

The chain links TRBV19 to TRBJ2-4; 7 bases map to TRBD1. This CDR3 spans 15 amino acids. V lost 4 bases, J lost 6 bases, and 9 bases stayed unmatched. CDR1 is LNHDA, CDR2 SQIVND, per germline (reference sequence). CDR3 residues: CASSTTGYGRNIQYF. The CDR3, as DNA: TGTGCCAGTAGTACGACAGGGTATGGGAGAAACATTCAGTACTTC.

The chain links TRBV6-8 to TRBJ2-1; D ambiguous. CDR3 length: 13 amino acids. CDR1 MNHGY and CDR2 SAAAGT come from the germline V gene. Trimming shortened V by 2 bases and J by 11 bases, and 13 bases separated the two germline ends. The CDR3 sequence is CASSYPPGPQQFF. The CDR3 DNA sequence: TGTGCCAGCAGTTACCCCCCTGGCCCTCAGCAGTTCTTC.